The T cell receptor (beta chain) under discussion was sequenced for a study of OX40 agonist ivuxolimab in advanced cancers. Study overall: Three patients responded partially, comprising one with hepatocellular carcinoma and two with cutaneous melanoma.

Between the trimmed V and J ends, which lost 1 base and 4 bases, there was a span of 5 bases. The CDR3 consists of 13 residues. Per the germline V gene, CDR1 is MGHRA and CDR2 is YSYEKL. The data were produced by immunoSEQ multiplex PCR, yet TCRdb's version contains in-frame clones alone and is incomplete. Of some 8,900 clones in the sample, about three quarters were seen once. This clonotype was obtained from an adult with an advanced solid tumor such as melanoma, head and neck, liver or kidney cancer. The genes are TRBV4-1 and TRBJ2-1; D is uncertain. Sequencing was performed on CD4+ or CD8+ T cells sorted from blood, taken in a trial of the OX40 agonist ivuxolimab. The CDR3, as DNA: TGCGCCAGCAGCCAAGTCGAGTACAATGAGCAGTTCTTC. Its protein is CASSQVEYNEQFF.